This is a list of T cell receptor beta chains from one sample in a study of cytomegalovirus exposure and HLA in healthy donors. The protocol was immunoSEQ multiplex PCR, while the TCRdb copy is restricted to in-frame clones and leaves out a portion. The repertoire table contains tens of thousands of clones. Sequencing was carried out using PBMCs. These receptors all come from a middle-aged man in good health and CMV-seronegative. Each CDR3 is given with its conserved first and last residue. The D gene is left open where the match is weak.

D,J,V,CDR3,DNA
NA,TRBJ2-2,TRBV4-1,CASSQRQGGANTGELFF,TGCGCCAGCAGCCAACGGCAGGGGGGCGCGAACACCGGGGAGCTGTTTTTT
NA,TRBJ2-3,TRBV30,CAWSVRGTDTQYF,TGTGCCTGGAGTGTACGGGGCACAGATACGCAGTATTTT
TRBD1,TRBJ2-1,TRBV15,CATSGVPGQGQGPSYNEQFF,TGTGCCACCAGCGGGGTCCCGGGACAGGGGCAGGGGCCTTCCTACAATGAGCAGTTCTTC
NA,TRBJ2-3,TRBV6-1,CASSRSTDTQYF,TGTGCCAGCAGCAGAAGCACAGATACGCAGTATTTT
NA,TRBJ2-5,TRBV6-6,CASSSLRGAGETQYF,TGTGCCAGCAGTTCCCTCCGGGGGGCTGGGGAGACCCAGTACTTC
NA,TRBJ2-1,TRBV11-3,CASSVNFYDEQFF,TGTGCCAGCAGCGTAAATTTCTACGATGAGCAGTTCTTC
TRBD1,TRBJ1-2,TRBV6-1,CASSEKWDSYGYTF,TGTGCCAGCAGTGAAAAGTGGGACAGCTATGGCTACACCTTC
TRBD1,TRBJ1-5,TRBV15,CATSRASGGWSNQPQHF,TGTGCCACCAGCAGAGCTTCAGGGGGTTGGAGCAATCAGCCCCAGCATTTT
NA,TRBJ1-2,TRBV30,CAWRTGNENGYTF,TGTGCCTGGAGAACAGGGAATGAGAATGGCTACACCTTC
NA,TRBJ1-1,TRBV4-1,CASSQGEGRDTEAFF,TGCGCCAGCAGCCAAGGGGAGGGTCGGGACACTGAAGCTTTCTTT
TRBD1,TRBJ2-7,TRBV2,CASTTGRSNEQYF,TGTGCCAGCACGACAGGGCGGTCAAACGAGCAGTACTTC
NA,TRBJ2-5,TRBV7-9,CASSLGAVQETQYF,TGTGCCAGCAGCTTAGGAGCGGTCCAAGAGACCCAGTACTTC
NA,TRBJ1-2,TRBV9,CASSSNRANYGYTF,TGTGCCAGCAGCTCTAACAGGGCCAACTATGGCTACACCTTC
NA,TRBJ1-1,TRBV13,CASSAPDSNTEAFF,TGTGCCAGCAGCGCCCCGGACAGCAACACTGAAGCTTTCTTT
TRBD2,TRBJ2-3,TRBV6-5,CASSLAGGGTDTQYF,TGTGCCAGCAGTTTAGCGGGGGGCGGCACAGATACGCAGTATTTT
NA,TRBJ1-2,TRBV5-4,CASSFEGRRSGYTF,TGTGCCAGCAGCTTCGAGGGGAGGAGGAGCGGCTACACCTTC
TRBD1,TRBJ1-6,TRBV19,CASSGTADNSPLHF,TGTGCCAGTAGCGGGACAGCTGATAATTCACCCCTCCACTTT
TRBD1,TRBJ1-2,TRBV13,CASSPTLSGQANYGYTF,TGTGCCAGCAGCCCCACCCTCTCGGGACAGGCTAACTATGGCTACACCTTC
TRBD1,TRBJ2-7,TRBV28,CASSPDRDEQYF,TGTGCCAGCAGCCCAGACAGGGACGAGCAGTACTTC
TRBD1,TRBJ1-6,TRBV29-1,CSVREGQGISPLHF,TGCAGCGTTCGGGAAGGACAGGGAATCTCACCCCTCCACTTT
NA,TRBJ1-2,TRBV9,CASSAPGQPPHGYTF,TGTGCCAGCAGCGCACCGGGACAACCACCCCATGGCTACACCTTC
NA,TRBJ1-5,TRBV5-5,CASSLYWPGVNQPQHF,TGTGCCAGCAGCTTGTATTGGCCAGGGGTAAATCAGCCCCAGCATTTT
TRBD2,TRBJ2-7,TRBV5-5,CASSSGLAASYEQYF,TGTGCCAGCAGCAGCGGACTAGCGGCTTCCTACGAGCAGTACTTC
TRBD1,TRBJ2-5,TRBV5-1,CASSLSPGGGEETQYF,TGCGCCAGCAGCTTGAGTCCAGGGGGCGGGGAGGAGACCCAGTACTTC
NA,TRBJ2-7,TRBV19,CASSTGGYEQYF,TGTGCCAGTAGTACCGGTGGCTACGAGCAGTACTTC
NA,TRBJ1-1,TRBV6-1,CASSEERGQEAFF,TGTGCCAGCAGTGAAGAAAGGGGCCAGGAAGCTTTCTTT
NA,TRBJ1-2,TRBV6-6,CASRHVWGDGYTF,TGTGCCAGCAGACACGTCTGGGGGGATGGCTACACCTTC
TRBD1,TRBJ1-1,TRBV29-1,CSVATGGEAFF,TGCAGCGTAGCGACAGGGGGCGAAGCTTTCTTT
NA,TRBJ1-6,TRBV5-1,CASSWSGVNSPLHF,TGCGCCAGCAGCTGGAGTGGTGTGAATTCACCCCTCCACTTT
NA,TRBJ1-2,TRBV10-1,CASSAGGSYGYTF,TGCGCCAGCAGTGCGGGGGGAAGCTATGGCTACACCTTC
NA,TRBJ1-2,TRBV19,CASSMGRVDGYTF,TGTGCCAGTAGTATGGGCAGGGTCGATGGCTACACCTTC
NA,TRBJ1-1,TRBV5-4,CASSFRQDTEAFF,TGTGCCAGCAGCTTCAGACAGGACACTGAAGCTTTCTTT
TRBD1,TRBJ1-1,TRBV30,CAWQGAIEAFF,TGTGCCTGGCAGGGGGCCATTGAAGCTTTCTTT
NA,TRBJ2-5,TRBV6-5,CATARGETQYF,TGTGCCACCGCCAGAGGGGAGACCCAGTACTTC
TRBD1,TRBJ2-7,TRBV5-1,CASSSTPGQSSYEQYF,TGCGCCAGCAGCTCTACCCCGGGACAGAGCTCCTACGAGCAGTACTTC
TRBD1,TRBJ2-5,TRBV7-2,CASSFSTGAETQYF,TGTGCCAGCAGCTTCAGCACAGGGGCAGAGACCCAGTACTTC
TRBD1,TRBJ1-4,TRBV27,CASTPGTGDPQGEKLFF,TGTGCCAGCACCCCCGGGACAGGGGACCCTCAAGGGGAAAAACTGTTTTTT
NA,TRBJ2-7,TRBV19,CASSAGLGRPSYEQYF,TGTGCCAGTAGTGCGGGGCTGGGGCGACCCTCCTACGAGCAGTACTTC
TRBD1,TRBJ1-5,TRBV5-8,CASSLGTGREQPQHF,TGTGCCAGCAGCCTCGGGACAGGGAGGGAACAGCCCCAGCATTTT
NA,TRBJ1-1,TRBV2,CASSLGQKNTEAFF,TGTGCCAGCAGTTTGGGCCAGAAGAACACTGAAGCTTTCTTT
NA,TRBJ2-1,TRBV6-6,CASSYSRGLSGGEQFF,TGTGCCAGCAGTTACTCGAGGGGACTGTCTGGAGGGGAGCAGTTCTTC
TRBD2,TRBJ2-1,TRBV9,CATAPGLAGDASYNEQFF,TGTGCCACCGCACCGGGACTAGCGGGGGACGCCTCCTACAATGAGCAGTTCTTC
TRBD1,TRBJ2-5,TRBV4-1,CASSQALGQAKETQYF,TGCGCCAGCAGCCAAGCTCTGGGACAGGCCAAAGAGACCCAGTACTTC